These T cell receptor beta chains were read from a single sample in a study of cytomegalovirus exposure and HLA in healthy donors. The method was immunoSEQ multiplex PCR; TCRdb's version includes in-frame clones alone and lacks a portion of them. This repertoire shows over 150,000 clones, 75% to 85% found once; its top ten account for around 1.2%. The sequenced material came from PBMCs. The receptors stem from a girl aged 2 to 9 in good health and CMV-seropositive. CDR3s include the opening cysteine and the closing phenylalanine or tryptophan. D genes are given only for firm matches. Only part of the rows carry a size: once, few, many, or a class if the clone is expanded.

J gene,V gene,CDR3 length,D gene,clone size,CDR3 DNA,CDR3 protein
TRBJ1-1,TRBV29-1,13,TRBD1,NA,TGCAGCGTGACAGGGGGGCAGAACACTGAAGCTTTCTTT,CSVTGGQNTEAFF
TRBJ2-1,TRBV4-1,16,TRBD2,NA,TGCGCCAGCAGCCCCTCGGGACTAGCGGGGGGGGATGAGCAGTTCTTC,CASSPSGLAGGDEQFF
TRBJ2-3,TRBV27,15,TRBD1,NA,TGTGCCAGCAGTGCCCGGACAGGGGCCAGAGATACGCAGTATTTT,CASSARTGARDTQYF
TRBJ1-1,TRBV29-1,9,NA,NA,TGCAGCGCCGGACAGGAAGCTTTCTTT,CSAGQEAFF
TRBJ2-1,TRBV2,13,NA,NA,TGTGCCAGCAGTCGCCGAAGTAGCCATGAGCAGTTCTTC,CASSRRSSHEQFF
TRBJ1-2,TRBV27,13,NA,NA,TGTGCCAGCAGTTGGGGAGCTAACTATGGCTACACCTTC,CASSWGANYGYTF
TRBJ2-5,TRBV15,18,TRBD2,once,TGTGCCACCAGCAGAGTCCCTTTCCAACTAGCGGCACAAGAGACCCAGTACTTC,CATSRVPFQLAAQETQYF
TRBJ2-7,TRBV9,15,NA,NA,TGTGCCAGCAGCGTAGGCGGGGAAGGAGCCTACGAGCAGTACTTC,CASSVGGEGAYEQYF
TRBJ1-2,TRBV19,11,NA,NA,TGTGCCAGTAGTACTCCGGGGAGCTACACCTTC,CASSTPGSYTF
TRBJ1-5,TRBV6-6,14,NA,NA,TGTGCCAGCGGGTGGCGGTCTGAGAATCAGCCCCAGCATTTT,CASGWRSENQPQHF
TRBJ2-1,TRBV10-1,16,NA,NA,TGCGCCAGCAGTGAGTCTGTAGCGGTGGGGTACAATGAGCAGTTCTTC,CASSESVAVGYNEQFF
TRBJ2-5,TRBV5-4,14,TRBD2,NA,TGTGCCAGCGGCAAGCGGGAGGACGGAGAGACCCAGTACTTC,CASGKREDGETQYF
TRBJ1-1,TRBV11-2,15,TRBD1,NA,TGTGCCAGCAGCTTTCTGGGACAGGGGAACACTGAAGCTTTCTTT,CASSFLGQGNTEAFF
TRBJ1-1,TRBV28,15,TRBD1,NA,TGTGCCAGCAAGCAGGGGGCGGTCATGAACACTGAAGCTTTCTTT,CASKQGAVMNTEAFF
TRBJ1-2,TRBV10-3,15,NA,NA,TGTGCCATCAGTGAACGGGAGACAGAGATCTATGGCTACACCTTC,CAISERETEIYGYTF
TRBJ1-1,TRBV5-1,16,NA,NA,TGCGCCAGCAGCCGCCCCTTGCGGGGGGTGAACACTGAAGCTTTCTTT,CASSRPLRGVNTEAFF
TRBJ1-2,TRBV5-5,16,NA,NA,TGTGCCAGCAGCTTTGGTCCGCGACAGGTATTCTATGGCTACACCTTC,CASSFGPRQVFYGYTF
TRBJ2-3,TRBV10-1,17,TRBD2,NA,TGCGCCAGCAGTGAGATTATGGGACTAGCGGGGCCAGATACGCAGTATTTT,CASSEIMGLAGPDTQYF
TRBJ2-3,TRBV12-5,16,TRBD1,NA,TGTGCTAGTGGTTCTCAGGGGGATGGTCGCACAGATACGCAGTATTTT,CASGSQGDGRTDTQYF
TRBJ1-2,TRBV6-4,15,TRBD1,NA,TGTGCCAGCAGAGCGGACAGGGGCATAACCTATGGCTACACCTTC,CASRADRGITYGYTF
TRBJ2-3,TRBV27,15,NA,NA,TGTGCCAGCAGTTTAAGGTGGGGCGACACAGATACGCAGTATTTT,CASSLRWGDTDTQYF
TRBJ1-2,TRBV6-5,12,NA,NA,TGTGCCAGCAGGTCTACTCGGGAGGGCTACACCTTC,CASRSTREGYTF
TRBJ2-5,TRBV5-1,15,TRBD2,NA,TGCGCCAGCAGCCCCAGACTAGCCCCCCAAGAGACCCAGTACTTC,CASSPRLAPQETQYF
TRBJ1-4,TRBV2,12,NA,once,TGTGCCAGCAAAAGGGGAGGTGAAAAACTGTTTTTT,CASKRGGEKLFF
TRBJ1-5,TRBV6-6,16,TRBD1,once,TGTGCCAGCAGTTCCCGGGACAGGGTTGTCCAACGGCCCCAGCATTTT,CASSSRDRVVQRPQHF
TRBJ2-1,TRBV2,13,TRBD2,NA,TGTGCCAGCAGTGCGGGGGGGAGCAATGAGCAGTTCTTC,CASSAGGSNEQFF
TRBJ2-2,TRBV5-1,16,NA,NA,TGCGCCAGCAGCCCGGGGGACCTTTGGAACACCGGGGAGCTGTTTTTT,CASSPGDLWNTGELFF
TRBJ2-1,TRBV2,19,TRBD2,NA,TGTGCCAGCAGAGATTTCCTAAACTTCGGGGGGGCCTCCTACAATGAGCAGTTCTTC,CASRDFLNFGGASYNEQFF
TRBJ2-1,TRBV7-2,13,TRBD1,NA,TGTGCCAGCAGCTTAGGCAGACAGGGAAAGGCGTTCTTC,CASSLGRQGKAFF
TRBJ1-2,TRBV5-1,17,TRBD1,NA,TGCGCCAGCAGCTTGTCTGGGGGGACAGGAGTTAACTATGGCTACACCTTC,CASSLSGGTGVNYGYTF
TRBJ1-1,TRBV19,14,TRBD1,NA,TGTGCCAGTAGTATAGGGACAGGGGTTGGGCAAGCTTTCTTT,CASSIGTGVGQAFF
TRBJ2-7,TRBV15,14,NA,NA,TGTGCCACCAGGAGCGGACTTACCTACTACGAGCAGTACTTC,CATRSGLTYYEQYF
TRBJ1-2,TRBV6-5,13,TRBD1,NA,TGTGCCAGCAGGGGGGACAGAAACTATGGCTACACCTTC,CASRGDRNYGYTF
TRBJ2-1,TRBV27,12,NA,NA,TGTGCCAGCAGTAAGAGGGACAATGAGCAGTTCTTC,CASSKRDNEQFF
TRBJ1-4,TRBV30,13,NA,few,TGTGCCTGGAGTTCAGGGCTGGGGGAAAAACTGTTTTTT,CAWSSGLGEKLFF
TRBJ2-3,TRBV5-1,13,NA,NA,TGCGCCAGCAGCGCCGTCGCAGTTGATACGCAGTATTTT,CASSAVAVDTQYF
TRBJ1-2,TRBV5-4,15,NA,NA,TGTGCCAGCAGTTCCTTTCTGGGGGGTCCATATGGCTACACCTTC,CASSSFLGGPYGYTF